The T cell receptor beta chain under discussion was sequenced for a study of blood T cell repertoires in COVID-19. Study details: Specimens from acute and convalescent COVID-19 originated in the United States, Italy and Spain. PBMCs, B-cell-depleted T cells, or T cells provided the cDNA or gDNA that made up the material.

As handled by the study authors: Cell counts per sample came from amplifying reference gene primers. Assay: immunoSEQ multiplex PCR; the TCRdb copy retains only in-frame clones and omits some. The V and J calls and the clone size are those of that table, but D and trimming were determined from the DNA. The sample contains 190,000 or so clones, 70% to 90% of which appear only once. CDR3 length equals 15 residues. Trimming took 1 base from V and 2 from J, leaving 9 bases between them. CDR1 and CDR2 (germline): SGHNT, YENEEA. The genes are TRBV11-3 and TRBJ2-1, with D possibly being TRBD2 (6 bases). The sequenced sample consisted of peripheral blood. The source is a woman over 75 with acute or convalescent COVID-19. The CDR3 coding sequence is TGTGCCAGCAGCTTAGGTAGCGGAGCCTACAATGAGCAGTTCTTC. This encodes CASSLGSGAYNEQFF.